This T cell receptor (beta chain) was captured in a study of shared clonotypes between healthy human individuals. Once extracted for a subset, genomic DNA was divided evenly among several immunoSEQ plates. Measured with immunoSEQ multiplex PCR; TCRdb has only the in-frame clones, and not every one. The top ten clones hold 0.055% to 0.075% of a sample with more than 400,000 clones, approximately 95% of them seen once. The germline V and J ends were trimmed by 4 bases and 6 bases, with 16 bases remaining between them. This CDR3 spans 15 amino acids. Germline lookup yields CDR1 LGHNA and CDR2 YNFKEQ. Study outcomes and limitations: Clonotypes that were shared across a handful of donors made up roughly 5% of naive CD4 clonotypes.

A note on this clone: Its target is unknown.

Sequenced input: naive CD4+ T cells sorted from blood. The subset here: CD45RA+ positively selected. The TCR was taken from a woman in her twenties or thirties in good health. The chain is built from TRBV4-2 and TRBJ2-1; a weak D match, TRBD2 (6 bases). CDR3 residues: CASSPPGAIGNEQFF. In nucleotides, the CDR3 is TGTGCCAGCAGCCCCCCGGGAGCAATAGGCAATGAGCAGTTCTTC.